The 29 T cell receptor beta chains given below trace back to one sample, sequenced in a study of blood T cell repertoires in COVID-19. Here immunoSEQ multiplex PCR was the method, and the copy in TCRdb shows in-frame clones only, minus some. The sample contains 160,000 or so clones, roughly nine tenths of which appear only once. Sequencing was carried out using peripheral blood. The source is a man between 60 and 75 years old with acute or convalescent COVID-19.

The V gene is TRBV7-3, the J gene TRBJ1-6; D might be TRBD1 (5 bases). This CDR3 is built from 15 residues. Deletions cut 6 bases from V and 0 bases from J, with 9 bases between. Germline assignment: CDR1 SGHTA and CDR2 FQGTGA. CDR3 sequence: CASSRDSSYNSPLHF. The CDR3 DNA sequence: TGTGCCAGCAGTAGAGACAGCTCCTATAATTCACCCCTCCACTTT.

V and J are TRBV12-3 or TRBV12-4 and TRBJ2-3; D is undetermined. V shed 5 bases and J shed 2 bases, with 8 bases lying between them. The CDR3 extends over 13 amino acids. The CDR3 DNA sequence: TGTGCCAGCAGTCCCCAAGCCACAGATACGCAGTATTTT. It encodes CASSPQATDTQYF.

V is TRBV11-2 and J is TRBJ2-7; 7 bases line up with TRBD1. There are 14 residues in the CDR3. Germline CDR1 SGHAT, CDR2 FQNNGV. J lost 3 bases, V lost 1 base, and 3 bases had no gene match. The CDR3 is CASSLGRTGYEQYF. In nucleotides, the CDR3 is TGTGCCAGCAGCTTAGGACGGACAGGCTACGAGCAGTACTTC.

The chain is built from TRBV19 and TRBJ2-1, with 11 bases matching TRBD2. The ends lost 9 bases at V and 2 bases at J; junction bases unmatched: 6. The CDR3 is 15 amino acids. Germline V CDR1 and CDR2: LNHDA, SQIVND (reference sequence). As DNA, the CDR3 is TGTGCCAGCACCCTAGCGGGGGGCACCTACAATGAGCAGTTCTTC. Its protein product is CASTLAGGTYNEQFF.

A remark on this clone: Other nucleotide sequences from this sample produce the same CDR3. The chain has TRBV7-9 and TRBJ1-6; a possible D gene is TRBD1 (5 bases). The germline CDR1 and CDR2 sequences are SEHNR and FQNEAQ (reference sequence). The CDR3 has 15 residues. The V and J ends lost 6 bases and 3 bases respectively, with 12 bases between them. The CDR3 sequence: CASSQQDLYNSPLHF. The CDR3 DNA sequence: TGTGCCAGCAGTCAACAGGACCTCTATAATTCACCCCTCCACTTT.

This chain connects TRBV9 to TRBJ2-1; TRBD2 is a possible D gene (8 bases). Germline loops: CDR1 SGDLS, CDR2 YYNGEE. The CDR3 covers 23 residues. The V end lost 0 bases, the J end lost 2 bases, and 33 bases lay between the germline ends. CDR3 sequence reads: CASSVGSGVGIRRGGTAYNEQFF. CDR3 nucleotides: TGTGCCAGCAGCGTAGGCTCCGGAGTTGGGATTCGTCGGGGGGGGACAGCCTACAATGAGCAGTTCTTC.

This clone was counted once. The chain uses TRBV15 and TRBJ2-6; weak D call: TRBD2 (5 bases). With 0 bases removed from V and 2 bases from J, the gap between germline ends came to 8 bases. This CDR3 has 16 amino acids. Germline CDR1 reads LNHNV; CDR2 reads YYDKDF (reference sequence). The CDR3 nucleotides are TGTGCCACCAGCAGAGATCTTAGCGCTGGGGCCAACGTCCTGACTTTC. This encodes CATSRDLSAGANVLTF.

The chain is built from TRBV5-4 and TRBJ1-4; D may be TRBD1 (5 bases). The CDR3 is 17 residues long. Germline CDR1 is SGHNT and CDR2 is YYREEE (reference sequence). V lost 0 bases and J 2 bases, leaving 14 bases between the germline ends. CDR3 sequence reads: CASSLGGGFATNEKLFF. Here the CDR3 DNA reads TGTGCCAGCAGCTTGGGGGGGGGATTTGCGACTAATGAAAAACTGTTTTTT. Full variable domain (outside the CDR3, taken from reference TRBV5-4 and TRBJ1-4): ETGVTQSPTHLIKTRGQQVTLRCSSQSGHNTVSWYQQALGQGPQFIFQYYREEENGRGNFPPRFSGLQFPNYSSELNVNALELDDSALYLCASSLGGGFATNEKLFFGSGTQLSVL.

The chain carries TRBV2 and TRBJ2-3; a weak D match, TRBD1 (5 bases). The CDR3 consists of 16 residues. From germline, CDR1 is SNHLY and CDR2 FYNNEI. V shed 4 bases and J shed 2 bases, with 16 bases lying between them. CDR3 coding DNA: TGTGCCAGCAGTGCGATTAGTCTAGGGGACACAGATACGCAGTATTTT. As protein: CASSAISLGDTDTQYF.

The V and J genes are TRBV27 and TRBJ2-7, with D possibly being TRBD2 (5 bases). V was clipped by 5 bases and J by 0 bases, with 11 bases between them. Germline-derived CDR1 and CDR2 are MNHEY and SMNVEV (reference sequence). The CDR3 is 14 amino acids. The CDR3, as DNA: TGTGCCAGCAGTCCCTGGACTGCCTCCTACGAGCAGTACTTC. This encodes CASSPWTASYEQYF.

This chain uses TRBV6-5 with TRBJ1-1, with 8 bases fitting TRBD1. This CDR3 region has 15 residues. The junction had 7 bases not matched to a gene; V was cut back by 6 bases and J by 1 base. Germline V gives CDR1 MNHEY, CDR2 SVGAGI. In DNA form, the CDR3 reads TGTGCCAGCAGAAATACCGGGACAGGGAACACTGAAGCTTTCTTT. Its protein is CASRNTGTGNTEAFF.

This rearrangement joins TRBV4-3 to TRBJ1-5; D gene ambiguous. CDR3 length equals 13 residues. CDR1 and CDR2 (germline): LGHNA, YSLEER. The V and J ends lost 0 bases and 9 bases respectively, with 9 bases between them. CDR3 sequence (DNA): TGCGCCAGCAGCCAAGATGCGGGCCGGCCCCAGCATTTT. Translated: CASSQDAGRPQHF.

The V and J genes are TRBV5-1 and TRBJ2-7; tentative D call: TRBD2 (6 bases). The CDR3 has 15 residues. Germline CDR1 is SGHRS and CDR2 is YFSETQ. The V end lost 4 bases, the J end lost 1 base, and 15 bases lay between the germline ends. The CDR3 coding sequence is TGCGCCAGCAGCAACGGTGGACGGGGGTCCTACGAGCAGTACTTC. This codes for CASSNGGRGSYEQYF.

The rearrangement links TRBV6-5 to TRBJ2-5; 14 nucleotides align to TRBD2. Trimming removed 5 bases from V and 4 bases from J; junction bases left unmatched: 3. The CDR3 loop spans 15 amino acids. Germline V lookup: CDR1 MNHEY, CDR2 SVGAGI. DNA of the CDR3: TGTGCCAGCAGTCCAGGGACTAGCGGGGGAGAGACCCAGTACTTC. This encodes CASSPGTSGGETQYF.

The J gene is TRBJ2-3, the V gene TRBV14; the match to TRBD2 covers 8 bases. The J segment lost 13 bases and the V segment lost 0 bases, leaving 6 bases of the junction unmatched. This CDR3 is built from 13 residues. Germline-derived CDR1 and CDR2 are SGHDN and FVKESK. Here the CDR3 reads CASSQEFGSGEYF. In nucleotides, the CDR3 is TGTGCCAGCAGCCAAGAGTTTGGTAGCGGGGAGTATTTT.

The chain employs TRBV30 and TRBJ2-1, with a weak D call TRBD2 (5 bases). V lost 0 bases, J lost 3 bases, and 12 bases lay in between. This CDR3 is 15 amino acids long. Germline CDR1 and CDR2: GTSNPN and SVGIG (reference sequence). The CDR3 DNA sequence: TGTGCCTGGAGTGTACAAGGACTGGACTACAATGAGCAGTTCTTC. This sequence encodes CAWSVQGLDYNEQFF.

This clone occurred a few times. The CDR3 DNA reads TGTGCCAGCTCACGGGGCGGTGGCCTATACGAGCAGTACTTC. It is translated as CASSRGGGLYEQYF. The chain joins TRBV18 to TRBJ2-7, with D maybe TRBD1 (5 bases). Trimming stripped 4 bases from V and 4 bases from J, with 14 bases between. Germline CDR1 reads KGHSH; CDR2 reads LQKENI. This CDR3 is 14 amino acids long.

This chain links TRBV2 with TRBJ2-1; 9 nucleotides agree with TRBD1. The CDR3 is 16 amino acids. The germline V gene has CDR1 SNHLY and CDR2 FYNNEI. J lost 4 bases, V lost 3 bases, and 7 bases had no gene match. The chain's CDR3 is CASSDQMTGGYNEQFF. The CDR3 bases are TGTGCCAGCAGTGACCAGATGACAGGGGGGTACAATGAGCAGTTCTTC.

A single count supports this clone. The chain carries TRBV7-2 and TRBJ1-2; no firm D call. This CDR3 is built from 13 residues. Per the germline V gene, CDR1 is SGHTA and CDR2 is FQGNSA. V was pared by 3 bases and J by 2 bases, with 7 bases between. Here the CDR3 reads CASSFARNYGYTF. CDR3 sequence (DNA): TGTGCCAGCAGCTTTGCCAGGAACTATGGCTACACCTTC.

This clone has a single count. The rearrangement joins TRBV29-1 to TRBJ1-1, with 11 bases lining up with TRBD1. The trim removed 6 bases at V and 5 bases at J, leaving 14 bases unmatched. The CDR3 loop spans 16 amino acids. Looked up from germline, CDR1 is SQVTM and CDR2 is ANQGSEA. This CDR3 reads CSVAPGTGGKGTEAFF. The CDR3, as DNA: TGCAGCGTGGCTCCCGGGACAGGGGGGAAAGGGACTGAAGCTTTCTTT.

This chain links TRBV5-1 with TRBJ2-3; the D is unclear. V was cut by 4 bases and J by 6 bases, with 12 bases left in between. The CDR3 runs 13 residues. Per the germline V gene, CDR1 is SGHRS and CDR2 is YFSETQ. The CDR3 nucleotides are TGCGCCAGCAGCCCGCGATACCCGGATACGCAGTATTTT. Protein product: CASSPRYPDTQYF.

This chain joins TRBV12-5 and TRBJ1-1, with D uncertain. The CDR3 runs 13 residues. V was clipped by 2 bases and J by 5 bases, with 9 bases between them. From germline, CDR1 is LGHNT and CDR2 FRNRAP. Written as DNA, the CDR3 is TGTGCTAGTGGTTTGTCACCCGAGACTGAAGCTTTCTTT. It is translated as CASGLSPETEAFF.

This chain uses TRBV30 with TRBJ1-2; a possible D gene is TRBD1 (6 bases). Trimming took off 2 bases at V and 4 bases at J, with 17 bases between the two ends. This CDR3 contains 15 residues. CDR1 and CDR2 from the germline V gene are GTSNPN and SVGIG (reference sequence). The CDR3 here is CAWSPHSTGTYGYTF. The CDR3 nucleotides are TGTGCCTGGAGTCCTCACTCGACAGGTACCTATGGCTACACCTTC. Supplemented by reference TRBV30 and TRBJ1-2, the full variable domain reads SQTIHQWPATLVQPVGSPLSLECTVEGTSNPNLYWYRQAAGRGLQLLFYSVGIGQISSEVPQNLSASRPQDRQFILSSKKLLLSDSGFYLCAWSPHSTGTYGYTFGSGTRLTVV.

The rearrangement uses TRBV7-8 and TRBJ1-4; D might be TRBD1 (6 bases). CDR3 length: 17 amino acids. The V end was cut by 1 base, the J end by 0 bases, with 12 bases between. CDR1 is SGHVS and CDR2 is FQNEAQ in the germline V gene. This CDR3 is CASSLGWGLSTNEKLFF. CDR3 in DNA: TGTGCCAGCAGCTTAGGGTGGGGGCTATCAACTAATGAAAAACTGTTTTTT.

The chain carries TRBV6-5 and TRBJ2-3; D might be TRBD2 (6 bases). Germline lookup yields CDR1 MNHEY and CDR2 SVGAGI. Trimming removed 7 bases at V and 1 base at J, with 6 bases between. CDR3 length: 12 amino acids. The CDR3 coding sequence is TGTGCCAGCACTAGCGGCACAGATACGCAGTATTTT. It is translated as CASTSGTDTQYF.

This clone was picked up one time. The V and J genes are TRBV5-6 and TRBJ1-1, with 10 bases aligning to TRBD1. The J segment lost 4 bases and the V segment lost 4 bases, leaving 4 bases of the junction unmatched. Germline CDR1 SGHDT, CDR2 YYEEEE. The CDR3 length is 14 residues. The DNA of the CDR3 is TGTGCCAGCAGCGCGGACAGGGGGATCACTGAAGCTTTCTTT. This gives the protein CASSADRGITEAFF.

CDR3 amino acids: CASSLEVRTAKETQYF. The DNA of the CDR3 is TGTGCCAGCAGCTTAGAAGTCCGGACAGCTAAAGAGACCCAGTACTTC. The rearrangement links TRBV7-2 to TRBJ2-5; the D gene is possibly TRBD1 (6 bases). The CDR3 runs to 16 residues. Germline V gene data show CDR1 as SGHTA and CDR2 as FQGNSA. The ends were cut back, 1 base at V and 3 bases at J, with 15 bases in the middle.

CDR3 in DNA: TGTGCCAGCAGCCCCCGGGAAGCCAATCAGCCCCAGCATTTT. This translates into CASSPREANQPQHF. The chain has TRBV9 and TRBJ1-5; D not certain. There are 14 residues in the CDR3. The V and J ends lost 4 bases and 3 bases respectively, with 11 bases between them. The germline CDR1 and CDR2 sequences are SGDLS and YYNGEE.

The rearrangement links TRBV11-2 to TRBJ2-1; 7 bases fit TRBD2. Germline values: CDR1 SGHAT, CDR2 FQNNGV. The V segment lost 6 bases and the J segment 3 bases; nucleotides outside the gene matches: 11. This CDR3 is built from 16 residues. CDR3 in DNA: TGTGCCAGCAGAACAGTGGGGGGGAGGATCTACAATGAGCAGTTCTTC. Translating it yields CASRTVGGRIYNEQFF.